The 27 T cell receptor beta chains below come from one sample, sequenced in a study of blood T cell repertoires in COVID-19 (dated by TCRdb to about 2020). Library prep was done by the immunoSEQ multiplex PCR assay. The table comes from immuneACCESS by way of TCRdb, which keeps in-frame sequences with V and J called. Part of the clones is missing from these tables; in studies checked, under half for an unresolved V gene and the rest for unknown reasons. This sample is represented by roughly 72,000 clones; approximately 87% of them were singletons. The ten largest make up over 2.5% of the sample. The sequencing input was peripheral blood. These receptors were collected from a human donor in a cohort sampled during active COVID-19.

V and J are TRBV5-1 and TRBJ1-1; unclear D gene. The CDR3 spans 12 residues. Looked up from germline, CDR1 is SGHRS and CDR2 is YFSETQ. Trimming removed 4 bases at V and 8 bases at J, with 12 bases between. In nucleotides, the CDR3 is TGCGCCAGCAGCCGTGGCGGGGTCGAAGCTTTCTTT. The encoded protein is CASSRGGVEAFF.

The CDR3 DNA is TGCGCCAGCGGGCTAGCGGGGGTCAATGAGCAGTTCTTC. This codes for CASGLAGVNEQFF. The V call is TRBV10-2, the J call TRBJ2-1, with TRBD2 matching 10 bases. Germline V gene sequence: CDR1 WSHSY, CDR2 SAAADI. V dropped 8 bases and J dropped 6; count of bases not matched to a gene: 4. The CDR3 consists of 13 residues.

The CDR3, as DNA: TGTGCCAGCAGCTTGGGTATGAACACTGAAGCTTTCTTT. Translated, it gives CASSLGMNTEAFF. The gene calls are TRBV5-6 and TRBJ1-1, with D unresolved. CDR3 size: 13 residues. Germline CDR1 and CDR2: SGHDT and YYEEEE. V lost 0 bases and J 0 bases, leaving 3 bases between the germline ends.

V is TRBV5-4 and J is TRBJ2-7; D might be TRBD2 (5 bases). Trimming removed 4 bases from V and 2 bases from J, with 13 bases in between. This CDR3 spans 14 amino acids. CDR1 is SGHNT and CDR2 is YYREEE in the germline V gene (reference sequence). The CDR3 sequence is CASSQAGFAYEQYF. The CDR3, as DNA: TGTGCCAGCAGCCAGGCGGGTTTTGCCTACGAGCAGTACTTC.

The rearrangement uses TRBV5-1 and TRBJ1-1; 9 bases fit TRBD1. CDR1 is SGHRS and CDR2 is YFSETQ in the germline V gene. The CDR3 length is 14 residues. After removal of 5 bases from V and 5 bases from J, the junction contained 7 bases not matched to a gene. The CDR3 nucleotides are TGCGCCAGCAGGTTAACGACAGGGGGGACTGAAGCTTTCTTT. Amino acids: CASRLTTGGTEAFF.

V is TRBV6-5 and J is TRBJ1-2; possible D gene TRBD1, 5 bases. Germline-derived CDR1 and CDR2 are MNHEY and SVGAGI. This CDR3 is 13 amino acids long. V was shortened by 6 bases and J by 6 bases, with 14 bases between the two germline ends. CDR3 nucleotide sequence: TGTGCCAGCAGCCCCGGGGGGGTACATGGCTACACCTTC. It encodes CASSPGGVHGYTF.

The V gene is TRBV4-2, the J gene TRBJ2-5, with 12 positions matching TRBD2. The V segment lost 0 bases and the J segment 5 bases; nucleotides outside the gene matches: 7. CDR3 length equals 17 residues. From germline, CDR1 is LGHNA and CDR2 YNFKEQ. CDR3 sequence (DNA): TGTGCCAGCAGCCAAGACCCTAGCGGGAGGGCCTCGGAGACCCAGTACTTC. Its protein product is CASSQDPSGRASETQYF.

The CDR3 DNA sequence: TGTGCCAGTAGTCCACAGGGGCTGGGGGTTGGGACCCAGTACTTC. Translated: CASSPQGLGVGTQYF. The chain joins TRBV19 to TRBJ2-5; 7 bases are a match to TRBD1. V was pared by 5 bases and J by 7 bases, with 13 bases of the junction left unmatched. The CDR3 sequence is 15 residues long. Germline CDR1 is LNHDA and CDR2 is SQIVND (reference sequence).

The chain employs TRBV7-2 and TRBJ1-3, with 10 bases fitting TRBD1. Germline V gene sequence: CDR1 SGHTA, CDR2 FQGNSA. Unmatched junction bases numbered 1, after V lost 3 bases and J lost 2 bases. The CDR3 has 15 amino acids. DNA for the CDR3: TGTGCCAGCAGCTTTGGGACAGGGGCTGGAAACACCATATATTTT. This gives the protein CASSFGTGAGNTIYF.

The genes are TRBV9 and TRBJ2-3; 8 positions match TRBD2. The CDR3 contains 15 residues. The germline gives CDR1 SGDLS, CDR2 YYNGEE. The junction had 4 bases not matched to a gene; V was cut back by 3 bases and J by 1 base. Written as DNA, the CDR3 is TGTGCCAGCAGCGCCGGGACTAGAGGCACAGATACGCAGTATTTT. It is translated as CASSAGTRGTDTQYF.

This clone was found once. The rearrangement joins TRBV5-6 to TRBJ2-3, with D uncertain. The CDR3 consists of 12 residues. V was pared by 0 bases and J by 9 bases, with 8 bases between. The germline V gene encodes CDR1 SGHDT and CDR2 YYEEEE. The CDR3 spells CASSLEYRTQYF. CDR3 nucleotide sequence: TGTGCCAGCAGCTTGGAATACCGGACGCAGTATTTT.

This chain connects TRBV13 to TRBJ2-1; 8 positions agree with TRBD1. Trimming at V came to 9 bases and at J to 1 base, leaving 2 bases not matched to a gene. The CDR3 is 13 amino acids. Looked up from germline, CDR1 is PRHDT and CDR2 is FYEKMQ (reference sequence). CDR3: CASTGGSYNEQFF. CDR3 in DNA: TGTGCCAGTACAGGGGGATCCTACAATGAGCAGTTCTTC.

The rearrangement joins TRBV4-3 to TRBJ1-5; D is uncertain. The V gene's germline CDR1 is LGHNA and CDR2 YSLEER. The CDR3 length is 15 residues. Trimming removed 1 base at V and 3 bases at J, with 10 bases between. The CDR3 sequence is CASSQVAGNNQPQHF. The CDR3 nucleotides are TGCGCCAGCAGCCAAGTTGCGGGGAACAATCAGCCCCAGCATTTT.

The J gene is TRBJ2-7, the V gene TRBV5-1; 10 bases line up with TRBD2. V shed 4 bases and J 6 bases; nucleotides not matched to a gene: 7. CDR1 SGHRS and CDR2 YFSETQ come from the germline V gene. The CDR3 runs to 14 residues. The CDR3 coding sequence is TGCGCCAGCAGCCCTGCTAGCGGGGGAGTCGAGCAGTACTTC. Its protein is CASSPASGGVEQYF.

The gene calls are TRBV7-2 and TRBJ2-1; maybe TRBD2 (6 bases). Germline V CDR1 and CDR2: SGHTA, FQGNSA. The V gene lost 1 base and the J gene lost 0 bases, with 7 bases spanning the gap. CDR3 size: 15 residues. The CDR3: CASSLGGDSYNEQFF. The CDR3 DNA reads as TGTGCCAGCAGCTTAGGCGGGGACTCCTACAATGAGCAGTTCTTC.

The J gene is TRBJ2-2, the V gene TRBV19, with D perhaps matching TRBD2 (6 bases). The V gene lost 2 bases and the J gene lost 0 bases, with 10 bases spanning the gap. Germline V gene data show CDR1 as LNHDA and CDR2 as SQIVND (reference sequence). This CDR3 is 16 amino acids long. CDR3 residues: CASSIWRGTNTGELFF. The CDR3 nucleotides read TGTGCCAGTAGTATATGGCGGGGTACGAACACCGGGGAGCTGTTTTTT.

The gene calls are TRBV4-3 and TRBJ2-3; D possibly corresponds to TRBD2 (5 bases). The CDR3 has 15 residues. The V end lost 1 base, the J end lost 4 bases, and 12 bases lay between the germline ends. Germline V gene lookup returns CDR1 LGHNA and CDR2 YSLEER. CDR3 region: CASSQVLEIPDTQYF. The CDR3 bases are TGCGCCAGCAGCCAAGTACTAGAGATCCCAGATACGCAGTATTTT.

This chain uses TRBV6-5 with TRBJ1-1; a weak D match, TRBD1 (5 bases). The V gene lost 5 bases and the J gene lost 5 bases, with 12 bases spanning the gap. Germline-derived CDR1 and CDR2 are MNHEY and SVGAGI. The CDR3 runs to 13 residues. CDR3 DNA: TGTGCCAGCAGTCCGGGGGTGCATACTGAAGCTTTCTTT. This codes for CASSPGVHTEAFF.

The chain couples TRBV28 to TRBJ1-2; no reliable D call. CDR1 is MDHEN, CDR2 SYDVKM, per germline. The length of the CDR3 is 13 residues. V was cut by 10 bases and J by 8 bases, with 20 bases left in between. The CDR3 DNA reads as TGTGCCACCCTAAGCAGCCTCGGGAAGGGCTACACCTTC. Translated: CATLSSLGKGYTF.

The chain joins TRBV5-1 to TRBJ2-3, with D maybe TRBD2 (6 bases). V gave up 3 bases and J gave up 8 bases, with 16 bases separating them. This CDR3 contains 14 residues. Germline V gene lookup returns CDR1 SGHRS and CDR2 YFSETQ. DNA for the CDR3: TGCGCCAGCAGCTCCCCGGGACTCGGCGGTACGCAGTATTTT. This translates into CASSSPGLGGTQYF.

This clone appeared a single time. This chain uses TRBV9 with TRBJ2-2; 9 bases align to TRBD1. The V gene's germline CDR1 is SGDLS and CDR2 YYNGEE. The CDR3 has 15 amino acids. After removal of 4 bases from V and 7 bases from J, the junction contained 8 bases not matched to a gene. Written as DNA, the CDR3 is TGTGCCAGCAGCTCACAGGGGGCGCGAGGCGGGGAGCTGTTTTTT. It encodes CASSSQGARGGELFF.

The chain joins TRBV28 to TRBJ2-3; 7 bases align to TRBD2. J lost 3 bases, V lost 5 bases, and 5 bases had no gene match. This CDR3 region has 14 residues. Looked up from germline, CDR1 is MDHEN and CDR2 is SYDVKM. DNA of the CDR3: TGTGCCAGCAGTGGGAGGGGATTGACAGATACGCAGTATTTT. It codes for CASSGRGLTDTQYF.

This chain connects TRBV7-9 to TRBJ2-3; D gene unclear. This CDR3 region has 17 residues. V dropped 2 bases and J dropped 4 bases, with 19 bases sitting between them. Germline V CDR1 and CDR2: SEHNR, FQNEAQ (reference sequence). The CDR3 nucleotides are TGTGCCAGCAGCTTACAGGCGCACCAAAATAGTCCAGATACGCAGTATTTT. It translates to CASSLQAHQNSPDTQYF.

This chain links TRBV4-1 with TRBJ1-5, with 9 bases fitting TRBD1. The germline CDR1 and CDR2 sequences are MGHRA and YSYEKL. The CDR3 loop spans 15 amino acids. The junction had 9 bases not matched to a gene; V was cut back by 5 bases and J by 7 bases. CDR3 DNA: TGCGCCAGCAGCGATACAGGGGGCGCGGGGCAGCCCCAGCATTTT. Amino acids: CASSDTGGAGQPQHF.

The CDR3 bases are TGCGCCAGCAGCCAAGCGGGGGGCACAGATACGCAGTATTTT. Amino acids: CASSQAGGTDTQYF. This chain joins TRBV4-3 and TRBJ2-3; possible D gene TRBD2, 6 bases. CDR1 is LGHNA, CDR2 YSLEER, per germline. This CDR3 contains 14 residues. V was clipped by 1 base and J by 1 base, with 6 bases between them.

This chain uses TRBV10-2 with TRBJ2-2; 11 bases fit TRBD2. The V and J ends lost 6 bases and 3 bases, in that order; junction bases with no gene match: 9. The CDR3 is made up of 17 amino acids. From germline, CDR1 is WSHSY and CDR2 SAAADI. For the CDR3, the DNA is TGCGCCAGCAGGAAGAGCGGGACTAGCGGCTACACCGGGGAGCTGTTTTTT. The encoded protein is CASRKSGTSGYTGELFF.

The chain uses TRBV5-1 and TRBJ2-3; the D gene is possibly TRBD2 (6 bases). The CDR3 has 18 amino acids. CDR1 is SGHRS and CDR2 is YFSETQ in the germline V gene. V was clipped by 0 bases and J by 2 bases, with 19 bases between them. CDR3 sequence (DNA): TGCGCCAGCAGCTTGGGTGCTAGCGCAGACTTTTACACAGATACGCAGTATTTT. It translates to CASSLGASADFYTDTQYF.